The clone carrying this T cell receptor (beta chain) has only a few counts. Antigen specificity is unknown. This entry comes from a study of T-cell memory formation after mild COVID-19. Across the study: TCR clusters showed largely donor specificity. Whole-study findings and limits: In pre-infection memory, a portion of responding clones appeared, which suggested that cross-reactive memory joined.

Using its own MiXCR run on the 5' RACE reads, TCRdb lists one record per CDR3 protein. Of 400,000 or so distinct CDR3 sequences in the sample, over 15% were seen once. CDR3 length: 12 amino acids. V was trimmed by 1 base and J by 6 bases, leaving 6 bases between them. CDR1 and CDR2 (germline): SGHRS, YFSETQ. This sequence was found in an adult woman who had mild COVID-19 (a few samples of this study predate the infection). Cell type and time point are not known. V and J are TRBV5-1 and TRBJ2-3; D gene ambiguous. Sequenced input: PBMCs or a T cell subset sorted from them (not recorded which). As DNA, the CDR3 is TGCGCCAGCAGCTTGAACGGGGATACGCAGTATTTT. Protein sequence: CASSLNGDTQYF.